The clone carrying this T cell receptor (beta chain) was picked up a small number of times. Its matching antigen is unknown. Given a much more abundant clone one base away, this may be a read error. The sample holds other DNA sequences that translate to the same CDR3. Isolated RNA was reverse transcribed in full, so expressed TCRB transcripts were sequenced. Using immunoSEQ multiplex PCR, the repertoire was profiled, and TCRdb retains in-frame clones only, with some absent. The sample consists of 150,000 to 200,000 clones, 7.5% to 10% of them appearing once. CDR1 is SGHTA and CDR2 is FQGNSA in the germline V gene. V lost 0 bases and J 4 bases, leaving 4 bases between the germline ends. CDR3 length: 13 amino acids. This specimen belongs to a study of beta chain features in type 1 diabetes. Study background: Healthy donors resembled patients in age, gender and cell yields.

Every single donor gave one heparinised blood draw, and these averaged about 120 mL. General study findings and limits: A pattern of fewer insertions and more deletions at VDJ junctions was seen in type 1 diabetes patients. Type 1 diabetes patients had TCRB CDR3s that were shorter (moderately but significantly so) in all four CD4+ subsets.

Sequencing used central memory CD4+ T cells from blood. V gene TRBV7-2 combines with J gene TRBJ2-1; D not resolved. This receptor was identified in a young woman in good health. CDR3: CASSLAEYNEQFF. CDR3 bases: TGTGCCAGCAGCTTAGCGGAGTACAATGAGCAGTTCTTC.